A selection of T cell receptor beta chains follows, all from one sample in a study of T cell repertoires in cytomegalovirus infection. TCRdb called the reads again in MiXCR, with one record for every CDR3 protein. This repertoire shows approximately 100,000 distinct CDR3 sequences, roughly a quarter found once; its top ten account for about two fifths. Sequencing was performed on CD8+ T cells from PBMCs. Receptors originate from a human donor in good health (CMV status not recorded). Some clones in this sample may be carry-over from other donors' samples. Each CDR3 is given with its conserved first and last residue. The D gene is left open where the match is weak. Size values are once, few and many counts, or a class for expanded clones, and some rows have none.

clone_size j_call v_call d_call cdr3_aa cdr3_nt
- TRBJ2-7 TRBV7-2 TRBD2 CASSLGAGGNEQYF TGTGCCAGCAGCTTAGGGGCGGGGGGGAACGAGCAGTACTTC
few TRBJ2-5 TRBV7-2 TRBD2 CASSPELAGGLGGRETQYF TGTGCCAGCAGCCCGGAGCTAGCGGGGGGTCTCGGGGGGCGGGAGACCCAGTACTTC
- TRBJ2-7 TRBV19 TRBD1 CASSMASGGEQYF TGTGCCAGTAGTATGGCATCAGGGGGCGAGCAGTACTTC
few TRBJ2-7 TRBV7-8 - CASSRRVRDLRSSYEQYF TGTGCCAGCAGCCGCAGGGTCAGGGATCTCAGGAGCTCCTACGAGCAGTACTTC
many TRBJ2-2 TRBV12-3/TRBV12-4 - CASTSRAGELFF TGTGCCAGCACTTCTCGGGCCGGGGAGCTGTTTTTT
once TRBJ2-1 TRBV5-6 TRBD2 CASSLVASGGRVQFF TGTGCCAGCAGCTTGGTCGCTAGCGGGGGACGGGTGCAGTTCTTC
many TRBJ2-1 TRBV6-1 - CASSRRAEYNEQFF TGTGCCAGCAGTCGCCGAGCCGAGTACAATGAGCAGTTCTTC
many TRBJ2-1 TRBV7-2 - CASSLGTDNEQFF TGTGCCAGCAGCTTAGGGACAGACAATGAGCAGTTCTTC
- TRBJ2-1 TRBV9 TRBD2 CASGSSGSWEQFF TGTGCCAGCGGCTCTAGCGGGAGTTGGGAGCAGTTCTTC
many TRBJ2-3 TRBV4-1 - CASSQDHGSTDTQYF TGCGCCAGCAGCCAAGATCACGGGAGCACAGATACGCAGTATTTT
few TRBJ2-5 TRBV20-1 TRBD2 CSARNLAGAGETQYF TGCAGTGCTAGAAACCTAGCGGGGGCCGGGGAGACCCAGTACTTC
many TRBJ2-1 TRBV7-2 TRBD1 CASSKGTGGGEQFF TGTGCCAGCAGCAAAGGGACAGGGGGTGGTGAGCAGTTCTTC
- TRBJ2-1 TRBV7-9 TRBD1 CASRAGTGMGNEQFF TGTGCCAGCAGGGCAGGGACAGGGATGGGCAATGAGCAGTTCTTC
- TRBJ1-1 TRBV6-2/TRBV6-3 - CASSYEHVYMNTEAFF TGTGCCAGCAGTTACGAGCACGTTTACATGAACACTGAAGCTTTCTTT
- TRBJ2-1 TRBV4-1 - CASSQDWGSYNEQFF TGCGCCAGCAGCCAAGATTGGGGGTCCTACAATGAGCAGTTCTTC
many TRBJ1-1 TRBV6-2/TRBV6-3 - CASSYLVNTEAFF TGTGCCAGCAGTTACCTTGTGAACACTGAAGCTTTCTTT
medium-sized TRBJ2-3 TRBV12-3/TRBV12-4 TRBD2 CASSWTSGEDTQYF TGTGCCAGCAGTTGGACTAGCGGTGAGGATACGCAGTATTTT
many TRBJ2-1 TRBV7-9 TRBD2 CASSSGGNYNEQFF TGTGCCAGCAGTTCCGGGGGGAACTACAATGAGCAGTTCTTC
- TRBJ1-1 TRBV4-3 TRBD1 CASSQGTGGGTEAFF TGCGCCAGCAGCCAAGGGACAGGGGGCGGAACTGAAGCTTTCTTT
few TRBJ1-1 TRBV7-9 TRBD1 CASRRTGENTEAFF TGTGCCAGCAGAAGGACAGGGGAGAACACTGAAGCTTTCTTT
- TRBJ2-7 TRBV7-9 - CASSPEGAYEQYF TGTGCCAGCAGCCCGGAGGGGGCCTACGAGCAGTACTTC
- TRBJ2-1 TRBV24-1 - CATSDPQGILGVYEQFF TGTGCCACCAGTGATCCCCAGGGAATTCTCGGTGTCTATGAGCAGTTCTTC
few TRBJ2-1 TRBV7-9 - CASSQTPDNEQFF TGTGCCAGCAGCCAGACGCCTGACAATGAGCAGTTCTTC
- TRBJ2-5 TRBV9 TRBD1 CASSVGQGAWETQYF TGTGCCAGCAGCGTTGGACAGGGGGCTTGGGAGACCCAGTACTTC
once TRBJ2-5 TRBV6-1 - CASSEALQGVGTQETQYF TGTGCCAGCAGTGAAGCGCTTCAGGGCGTCGGAACCCAAGAGACCCAGTACTTC
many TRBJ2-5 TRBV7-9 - CASSLDPVGGPKTQYF TGTGCCAGCAGCTTAGATCCAGTTGGTGGTCCTAAGACCCAGTACTTC
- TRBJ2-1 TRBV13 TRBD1 CASSGRDRGNEQFF TGTGCCAGCAGCGGCCGGGACAGGGGAAATGAGCAGTTCTTC
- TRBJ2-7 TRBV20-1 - CSARGGRDYEQYF TGCAGTGCTAGAGGGGGGCGGGACTACGAGCAGTACTTC
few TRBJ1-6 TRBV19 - CASSTQGLKNSPLHF TGTGCCAGTAGTACCCAGGGGTTGAAGAATTCACCCCTCCACTTT
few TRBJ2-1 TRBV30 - CAWINPGTPERKLEQFF TGTGCCTGGATAAATCCCGGGACTCCTGAGCGAAAATTAGAGCAGTTCTTC
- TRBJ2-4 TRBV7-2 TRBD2 CASSLNLKGGGNIQYF TGTGCCAGCAGCTTAAATTTGAAGGGCGGGGGGAACATTCAGTACTTC